The text below deals with one T cell receptor beta chain. Its antigen is as yet unknown. With 60 Vbeta and 13 Jbeta primers, the PCR was carried out. Only in-frame clones appear in the TCRdb table, and some are missing; sequencing was by immunoSEQ multiplex PCR. The data hold more than 100,000 clones, with around 77% observed a single time. CDR3 length: 13 residues. Per germline, CDR1 MGHDK and CDR2 SYGVNS. Trimming at V came to 6 bases and at J to 4 bases, leaving 3 bases not matched to a gene. These data are taken from a study of cytomegalovirus exposure and HLA in healthy donors. Study-wide results and caveats: An Asian-associated ancestry cluster reportedly showed fewer N-insertions than the roughly 670-donor mean in a later analysis.

The sequenced material came from PBMCs. The sequence was collected from a man aged 50 to 60 in good health and CMV-seropositive. The genes are TRBV25-1 and TRBJ1-2; 9 bases line up with TRBD1. The CDR3 DNA reads as TGTGCCAGCAGCGGGACAGGGATCTATGGCTACACCTTC. As protein: CASSGTGIYGYTF.